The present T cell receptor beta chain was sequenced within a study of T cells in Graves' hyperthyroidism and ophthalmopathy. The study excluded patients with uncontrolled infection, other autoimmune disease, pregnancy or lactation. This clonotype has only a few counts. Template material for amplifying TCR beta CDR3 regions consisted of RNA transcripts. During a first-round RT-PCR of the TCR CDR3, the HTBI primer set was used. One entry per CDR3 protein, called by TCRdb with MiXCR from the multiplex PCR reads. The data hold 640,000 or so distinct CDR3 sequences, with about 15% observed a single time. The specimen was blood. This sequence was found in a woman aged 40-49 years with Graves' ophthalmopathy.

The CDR3 protein is CASSLREGPTGELFF. The CDR3 DNA sequence: TGCGCCAGCAGCTTGCGGGAGGGCCCCACCGGGGAGCTGTTTTTT. The rearrangement joins TRBV5-1 to TRBJ2-2, with 8 bases fitting TRBD2. This CDR3 is built from 15 residues. The V and J ends lost 1 base and 4 bases, in that order; junction bases with no gene match: 3. CDR1 SGHRS and CDR2 YFSETQ come from the germline V gene.